These 22 T cell receptor beta chains came from one sample sequenced in a study of T cell changes during pregnancy in multiple sclerosis (dated by TCRdb to between 2019 and 2020). To prepare the library, the immunoSEQ multiplex PCR assay was applied. The clones in this table, taken by TCRdb from immuneACCESS, are in-frame only. Not every clone is retained; where verified, under half of the shortfall comes from an unresolved V gene, and the cause of the rest is unknown. This sample lists over 90,000 clones; almost 95% were detected once. In total, the top ten clones hold more than 0.85% of the sample. The sequenced sample was peripheral blood, obtained after pregnancy. The receptors were sampled from a female donor with multiple sclerosis, enrolled in a pregnancy study.

This CDR3 is CASGLSGSSVQFF. The CDR3 nucleotides read TGTGCTAGTGGTTTGAGCGGGAGTTCAGTGCAGTTCTTC. V and J are TRBV12-5 and TRBJ2-1; 8 bases map to TRBD2. Germline CDR1 reads LGHNT; CDR2 reads FRNRAP. J lost 12 bases, V lost 2 bases, and 6 bases had no gene match. This CDR3 has 13 residues.

This clone has a single count. The chain employs TRBV5-1 and TRBJ1-2; possible D gene TRBD1, 6 bases. This CDR3 has 13 amino acids. Germline V CDR1 and CDR2: SGHRS, YFSETQ. Trimming stripped 3 bases from V and 2 bases from J, with 8 bases between. The CDR3 nucleotides are TGCGCCAGCAGCTCACAGGGAAACTATGGCTACACCTTC. Translation gives CASSSQGNYGYTF.

The rearrangement joins TRBV2 to TRBJ2-7, with D perhaps TRBD1 (6 bases). The CDR3 covers 13 residues. Trimming cost V 8 bases and J 6 bases, with 17 bases left between them. Per the germline V gene, CDR1 is SNHLY and CDR2 is FYNNEI. The CDR3: CASGSRTGLEQYF. In DNA form, the CDR3 reads TGTGCCAGCGGATCTCGTACAGGGCTCGAGCAGTACTTC.

The genes are TRBV10-3 and TRBJ1-2; D unclear. The CDR3 totals 13 residues. Trimming cost V 0 bases and J 8 bases, with 10 bases left between them. Germline V gene sequence: CDR1 ENHRY, CDR2 SYGVKD. The CDR3 bases are TGTGCCATCAGTGAGTCCGAAGGTAGCGGCTACACCTTC. It codes for CAISESEGSGYTF.

This rearrangement joins TRBV19 to TRBJ1-2; 11 positions match TRBD1. Germline V CDR1 and CDR2: LNHDA, SQIVND (reference sequence). The CDR3 loop spans 16 amino acids. V lost 3 bases to trimming and J lost 8 bases; unmatched junction nucleotides: 11. The CDR3 sequence: CASSISGTGGLIGYTF. In nucleotides, the CDR3 is TGTGCCAGTAGTATCTCCGGGACAGGGGGTTTGATCGGCTACACCTTC.

This chain connects TRBV7-2 to TRBJ2-3; D might be TRBD2 (5 bases). The germline V gene encodes CDR1 SGHTA and CDR2 FQGNSA. This CDR3 is 17 amino acids long. V dropped 4 bases and J dropped 0 bases, with 17 bases sitting between them. The CDR3: CASSSDVGLGSTDTQYF. In nucleotides, the CDR3 is TGTGCCAGCAGCTCCGATGTTGGACTTGGTAGCACAGATACGCAGTATTTT.

The V gene is TRBV29-1, the J gene TRBJ1-5; D unclear. Germline CDR1 is SQVTM and CDR2 is ANQGSEA. The CDR3 spans 13 residues. Trimming took 4 bases from V and 3 from J, leaving 10 bases between them. The CDR3 spells CSVGGGNNQPQHF. As DNA, the CDR3 is TGCAGCGTTGGCGGAGGAAACAATCAGCCCCAGCATTTT. Looking up the rest from reference TRBV29-1 and TRBJ1-5 gives the full variable domain: SAVISQKPSRDICQRGTSLTIQCQVDSQVTMMFWYRQQPGQSLTLIATANQGSEATYESGFVIDKFPISRPNLTFSTLTVSNMSPEDSSIYLCSVGGGNNQPQHFGDGTRLSIL.

This chain connects TRBV5-1 to TRBJ1-6; D is ambiguous. Germline V gives CDR1 SGHRS, CDR2 YFSETQ. Trimming took 1 base from V and 6 from J, leaving 8 bases between them. The CDR3 loop spans 14 amino acids. The CDR3 reads CASSLSQSNSPLHF. For the CDR3, the DNA is TGCGCCAGCAGCTTGTCACAGAGTAATTCACCCCTCCACTTT.

The chain has TRBV29-1 and TRBJ1-1; the match to TRBD1 covers 9 bases. Per the germline V gene, CDR1 is SQVTM and CDR2 is ANQGSEA. The length of the CDR3 is 19 residues. V trimming: 2 bases; J trimming: 0 bases; junction bases outside the gene matches: 16. CDR3: CSVEQLVGTGFDLNTEAFF. CDR3 nucleotides: TGCAGCGTTGAACAATTGGTCGGGACAGGGTTCGATCTGAACACTGAAGCTTTCTTT.

The rearrangement uses TRBV5-1 and TRBJ1-3, with a tentative D call TRBD1 (5 bases). Germline V gene lookup returns CDR1 SGHRS and CDR2 YFSETQ. The CDR3 extends over 15 amino acids. Trimming cost V 0 bases and J 0 bases, with 7 bases left between them. CDR3 region: CASSLGDFSGNTIYF. Written as DNA, the CDR3 is TGCGCCAGCAGCTTGGGGGACTTCTCTGGAAACACCATATATTTT.

CDR3: CASKGQMAPGELFF. DNA for the CDR3: TGTGCCAGCAAGGGACAGATGGCTCCCGGGGAGCTGTTTTTT. J is TRBJ2-2 and V is TRBV2, with TRBD1 identical over 7 bases. Per germline, CDR1 SNHLY and CDR2 FYNNEI. Germline trimming cut 7 bases from V and 6 bases from J; bases unmatched to any gene: 8. This CDR3 comprises 14 residues.

This clone was detected once. The chain is built from TRBV18 and TRBJ2-7; TRBD1 might be the D (6 bases). V was pared by 4 bases and J by 3 bases, with 16 bases between. The germline CDR1 and CDR2 sequences are KGHSH and LQKENI. This CDR3 contains 15 residues. The CDR3 DNA reads as TGTGCCAGCTCACTTGGGGCAGGGGCCAACTACGAGCAGTACTTC. The encoded protein is CASSLGAGANYEQYF.

The rearrangement joins TRBV9 to TRBJ2-2, with 14 bases fitting TRBD2. This CDR3 has 16 residues. Losses at the gene ends were 0 bases for V and 6 bases for J; bases not matched to a gene: 1. CDR1 is SGDLS, CDR2 YYNGEE, per germline. The CDR3, as DNA: TGTGCCAGCAGCGTAGGACTAGCGGGGGGGCCCGGGGAGCTGTTTTTT. This translates into CASSVGLAGGPGELFF.

V gene TRBV7-2 combines with J gene TRBJ1-4; D not certain. This CDR3 is built from 13 residues. The V gene's germline CDR1 is SGHTA and CDR2 FQGNSA. Trimming left V 5 bases short and J 8 bases short, with 12 bases between. Here the CDR3 DNA reads TGTGCCAGCAGCGATGAGAGGGAGGAAAAACTGTTTTTT. Translated, it gives CASSDEREEKLFF.

The chain carries TRBV6-5 and TRBJ1-2; 9 bases map to TRBD1. This CDR3 is 14 amino acids long. Per germline, CDR1 MNHEY and CDR2 SVGAGI. With 7 bases clipped from V and 5 bases from J, the junction kept 8 bases outside the gene matches. Written as DNA, the CDR3 is TGTGCCAGCAAATTCCTGACAGGGGGATATGGCTACACCTTC. It specifies CASKFLTGGYGYTF.

The gene calls are TRBV6-1 and TRBJ2-1, with 8 bases fitting TRBD2. This CDR3 has 14 residues. With V trimmed by 6 bases and J by 4 bases, 5 bases remained unmatched. Germline assignment: CDR1 MNHNS and CDR2 SASEGT. CDR3 DNA sequence: TGTGCCAGCAGCCCCATAGCGGGGTACAATGAGCAGTTCTTC. Translation: CASSPIAGYNEQFF.

Concerning this clone itself: This same CDR3 is encoded by further DNA sequences in the sample. V usage is TRBV28 and J usage is TRBJ1-2; no firm D call. V was cut by 2 bases and J by 8 bases, with 15 bases left in between. Germline values: CDR1 MDHEN, CDR2 SYDVKM. The CDR3 totals 14 residues. CDR3 sequence reads: CASSLRGLPGGYTF. The CDR3 DNA sequence: TGTGCCAGCAGTTTAAGAGGGTTACCGGGAGGCTACACCTTC.

The chain combines TRBV7-2 with TRBJ1-2; TRBD1 agrees at 9 bases. The CDR3 extends over 14 amino acids. CDR1 and CDR2 from the germline V gene are SGHTA and FQGNSA. V was pared by 5 bases and J by 3 bases, with 4 bases of the junction left unmatched. This chain's CDR3 is CASSPRTGDYGYTF. The CDR3 bases are TGTGCCAGCAGCCCTAGGACAGGGGACTATGGCTACACCTTC.

Only one count was recorded for this clone. This chain connects TRBV27 to TRBJ2-4; the D gene is possibly TRBD2 (6 bases). V shed 3 bases and J shed 2 bases, with 8 bases lying between them. This CDR3 contains 14 residues. CDR1 and CDR2 (germline): MNHEY, SMNVEV (reference sequence). The CDR3 here is CASSFGGSKNIQYF. The CDR3 DNA reads TGTGCCAGCAGTTTCGGGGGATCCAAAAACATTCAGTACTTC.

The chain uses TRBV7-9 and TRBJ2-4; 7 nucleotides agree with TRBD2. CDR1 and CDR2 from the germline V gene are SEHNR and FQNEAQ (reference sequence). V gave up 0 bases and J gave up 7 bases; unmatched junction bases: 6. This CDR3 has 15 residues. CDR3 coding DNA: TGTGCCAGCAGCTTAGCTAACGGGGGGAGGAACATTCAGTACTTC. Residues: CASSLANGGRNIQYF.

The rearrangement links TRBV7-9 to TRBJ2-1; 11 nucleotides line up with TRBD2. There are 16 residues in the CDR3. V shed 1 base, J shed 8 bases, and the junction held 7 bases outside the gene matches. CDR1 is SEHNR, CDR2 FQNEAQ, per germline (reference sequence). In nucleotides, the CDR3 is TGTGCCAGCAGCTTAGGGCTAGCGGGAGGATTCGATGAGCAGTTCTTC. Encoded protein: CASSLGLAGGFDEQFF.

This chain links TRBV27 with TRBJ2-2, with a weak D call TRBD2 (6 bases). Trimming stripped 3 bases from V and 8 bases from J, with 13 bases between. The CDR3 contains 14 residues. Per the germline V gene, CDR1 is MNHEY and CDR2 is SMNVEV (reference sequence). The CDR3 reads CASSLWRGVGELFF. The DNA for the CDR3 is TGTGCCAGCAGTTTGTGGCGGGGCGTTGGGGAGCTGTTTTTT.